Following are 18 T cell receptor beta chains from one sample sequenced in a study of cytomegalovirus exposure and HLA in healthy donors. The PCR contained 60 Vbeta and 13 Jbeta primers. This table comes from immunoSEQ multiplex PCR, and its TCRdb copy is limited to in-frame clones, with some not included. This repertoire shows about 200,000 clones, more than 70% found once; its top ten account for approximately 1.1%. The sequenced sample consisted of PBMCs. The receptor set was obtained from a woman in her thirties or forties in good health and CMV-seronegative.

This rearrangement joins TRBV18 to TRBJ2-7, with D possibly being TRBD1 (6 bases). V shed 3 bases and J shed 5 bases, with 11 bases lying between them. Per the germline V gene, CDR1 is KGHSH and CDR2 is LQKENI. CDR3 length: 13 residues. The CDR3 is CASSPSGTHEQYF. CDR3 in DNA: TGTGCCAGCTCACCTTCCGGGACACACGAGCAGTACTTC.

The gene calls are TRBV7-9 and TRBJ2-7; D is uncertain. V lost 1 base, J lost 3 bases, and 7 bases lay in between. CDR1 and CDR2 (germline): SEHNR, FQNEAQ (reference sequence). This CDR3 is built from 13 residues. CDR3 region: CASSLGPNYEQYV. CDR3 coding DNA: TGTGCCAGCAGCTTAGGACCCAACTACGAGCAGTACGTC.

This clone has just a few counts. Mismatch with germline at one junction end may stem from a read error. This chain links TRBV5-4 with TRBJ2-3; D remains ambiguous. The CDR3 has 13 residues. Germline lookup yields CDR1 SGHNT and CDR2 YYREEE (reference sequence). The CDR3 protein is CASSLNSIDTQYF. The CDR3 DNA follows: TGTGCCAGCAGCTTGAACAGCATAGATACGCAGTATTTT.

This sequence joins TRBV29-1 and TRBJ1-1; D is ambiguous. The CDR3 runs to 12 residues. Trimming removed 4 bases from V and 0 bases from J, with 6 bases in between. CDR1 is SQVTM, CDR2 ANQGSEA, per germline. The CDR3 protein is CSVVPVNTEAFF. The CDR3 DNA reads TGCAGCGTTGTCCCGGTGAACACTGAAGCTTTCTTT. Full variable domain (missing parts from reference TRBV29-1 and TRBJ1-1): SAVISQKPSRDICQRGTSLTIQCQVDSQVTMMFWYRQQPGQSLTLIATANQGSEATYESGFVIDKFPISRPNLTFSTLTVSNMSPEDSSIYLCSVVPVNTEAFFGQGTRLTVV.

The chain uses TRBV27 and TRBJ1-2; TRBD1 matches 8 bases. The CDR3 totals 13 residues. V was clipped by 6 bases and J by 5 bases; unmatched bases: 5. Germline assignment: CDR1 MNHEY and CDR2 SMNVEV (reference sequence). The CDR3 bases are TGTGCCAGCAGCACACAGGGGGGTTATGGCTACACCTTC. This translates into CASSTQGGYGYTF.

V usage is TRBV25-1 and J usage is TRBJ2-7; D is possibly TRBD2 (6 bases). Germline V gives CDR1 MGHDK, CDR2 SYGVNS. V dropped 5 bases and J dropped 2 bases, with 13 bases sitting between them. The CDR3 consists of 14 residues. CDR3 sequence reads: CASSWGRSPYEQYF. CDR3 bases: TGTGCCAGCAGTTGGGGGAGGAGTCCCTACGAGCAGTACTTC.

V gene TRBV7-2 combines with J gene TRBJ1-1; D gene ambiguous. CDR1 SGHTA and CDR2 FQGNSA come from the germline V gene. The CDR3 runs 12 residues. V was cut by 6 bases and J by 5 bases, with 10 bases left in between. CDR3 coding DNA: TGTGCCAGCAGGGTCGGCGGGACTGAAGCTTTCTTT. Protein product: CASRVGGTEAFF.

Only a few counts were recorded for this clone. This CDR3 is CASSLLSGSVFGTDTQYF. DNA for the CDR3: TGTGCCAGCAGCTTGTTAAGCGGGAGCGTTTTTGGCACAGATACGCAGTATTTT. This chain uses TRBV5-6 with TRBJ2-3; 8 bases line up with TRBD2. This CDR3 region has 18 residues. Losses at the gene ends were 1 base for V and 1 base for J; bases not matched to a gene: 11. The germline CDR1 and CDR2 sequences are SGHDT and YYEEEE. The variable domain in full, with the rest retrieved from reference TRBV5-6 and TRBJ2-3, is DAGVTQSPTHLIKTRGQQVTLRCSPKSGHDTVSWYQQALGQGPQFIFQYYEEEERQRGNFPDRFSGHQFPNYSSELNVNALLLGDSALYLCASSLLSGSVFGTDTQYFGPGTRLTVL.

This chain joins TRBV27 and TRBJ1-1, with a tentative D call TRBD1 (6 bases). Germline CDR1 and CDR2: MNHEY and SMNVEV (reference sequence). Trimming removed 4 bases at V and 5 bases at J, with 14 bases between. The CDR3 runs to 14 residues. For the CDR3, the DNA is TGTGCCAGCAGTTCTGAACAGGGAGGGACTGAAGCTTTCTTT. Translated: CASSSEQGGTEAFF.

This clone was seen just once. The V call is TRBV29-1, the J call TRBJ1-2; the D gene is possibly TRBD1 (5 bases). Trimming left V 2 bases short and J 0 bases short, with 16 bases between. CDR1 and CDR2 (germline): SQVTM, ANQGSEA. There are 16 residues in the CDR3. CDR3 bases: TGCAGCGTTGAAATCCCTAGGGGCCGAGCTAACTATGGCTACACCTTC. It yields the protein CSVEIPRGRANYGYTF.

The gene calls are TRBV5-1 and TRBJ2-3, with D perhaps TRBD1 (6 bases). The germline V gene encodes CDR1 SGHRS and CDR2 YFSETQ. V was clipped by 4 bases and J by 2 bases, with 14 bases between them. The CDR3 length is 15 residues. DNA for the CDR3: TGCGCCAGCAGCAGTAGACAGGCGGTCACAGATACGCAGTATTTT. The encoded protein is CASSSRQAVTDTQYF.

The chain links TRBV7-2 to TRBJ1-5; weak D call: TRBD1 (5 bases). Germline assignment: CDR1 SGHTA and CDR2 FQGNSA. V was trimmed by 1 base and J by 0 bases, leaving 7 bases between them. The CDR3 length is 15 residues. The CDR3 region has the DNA TGTGCCAGCAGCTTAGGGAGGGGTAGCAATCAGCCCCAGCATTTT. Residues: CASSLGRGSNQPQHF.

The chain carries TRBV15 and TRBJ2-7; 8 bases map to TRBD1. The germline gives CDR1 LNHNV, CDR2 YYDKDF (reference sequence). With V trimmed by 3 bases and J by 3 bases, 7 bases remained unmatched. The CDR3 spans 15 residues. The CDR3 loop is CATSSFRDRNYEQYF. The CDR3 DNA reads TGTGCCACCAGCAGTTTCCGGGACAGGAACTACGAGCAGTACTTC.

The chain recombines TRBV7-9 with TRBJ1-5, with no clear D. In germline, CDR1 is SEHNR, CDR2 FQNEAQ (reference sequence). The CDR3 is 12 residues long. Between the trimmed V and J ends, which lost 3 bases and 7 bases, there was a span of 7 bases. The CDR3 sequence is CASSFTGQPQHF. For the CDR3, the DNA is TGTGCCAGCAGCTTCACGGGACAGCCCCAGCATTTT. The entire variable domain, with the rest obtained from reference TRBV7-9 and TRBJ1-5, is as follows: DTGVSQNPRHKITKRGQNVTFRCDPISEHNRLYWYRQTLGQGPEFLTYFQNEAQLEKSRLLSDRFSAERPKGSFSTLEIQRTEQGDSAMYLCASSFTGQPQHFGDGTRLSIL.

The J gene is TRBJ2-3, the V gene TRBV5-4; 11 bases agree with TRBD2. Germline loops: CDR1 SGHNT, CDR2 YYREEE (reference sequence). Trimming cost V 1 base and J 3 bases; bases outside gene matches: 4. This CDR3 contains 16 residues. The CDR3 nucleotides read TGTGCCAGCAGCTTGAAACTAGCGGGAGTTACAGATACGCAGTATTTT. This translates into CASSLKLAGVTDTQYF.

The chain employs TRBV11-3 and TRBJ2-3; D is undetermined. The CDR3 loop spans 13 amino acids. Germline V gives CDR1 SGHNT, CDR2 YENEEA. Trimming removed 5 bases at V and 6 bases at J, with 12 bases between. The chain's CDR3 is CASSPSLPDTQYF. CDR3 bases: TGTGCCAGCAGCCCGAGTCTCCCGGATACGCAGTATTTT.

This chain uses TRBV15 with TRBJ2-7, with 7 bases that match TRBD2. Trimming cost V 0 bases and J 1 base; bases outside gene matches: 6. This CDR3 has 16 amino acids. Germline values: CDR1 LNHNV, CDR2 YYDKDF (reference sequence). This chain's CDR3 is CATSRDRASGSYEQYF. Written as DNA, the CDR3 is TGTGCCACCAGCAGAGATCGGGCTAGCGGATCCTACGAGCAGTACTTC.

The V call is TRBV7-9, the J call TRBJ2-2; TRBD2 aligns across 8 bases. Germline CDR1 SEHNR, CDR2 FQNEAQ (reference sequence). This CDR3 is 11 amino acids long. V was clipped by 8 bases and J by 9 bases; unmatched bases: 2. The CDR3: CASQRERELFF. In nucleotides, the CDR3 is TGTGCCAGCCAGCGGGAGCGGGAGCTGTTTTTT.